A single sample gave rise to the 3 T cell receptor beta chains below, sequenced in a study of T cells in Graves' hyperthyroidism and ophthalmopathy. Researchers amplified the TCR beta CDR3 regions from RNA transcripts. First-round RT-PCR of the TCR CDR3 relied on the HTBI primer set. TCRdb redid the calling of the multiplex PCR reads with MiXCR, one entry per CDR3 protein. Among roughly 600,000 distinct CDR3 sequences listed, about 15% were seen once. Material for sequencing was blood. The receptors stem from a woman aged 45-60 years with Graves' ophthalmopathy.

This clonotype was seen at least ten times. J is TRBJ2-3 and V is TRBV15, with 8 bases lining up with TRBD2. V was clipped by 2 bases and J by 2 bases; unmatched bases: 3. The germline V gene has CDR1 LNHNV and CDR2 YYDKDF (reference sequence). The CDR3 has 15 residues. The CDR3 loop is CATSRPAGDTDTQYF. DNA of the CDR3: TGTGCCACCAGCAGACCAGCGGGGGACACAGATACGCAGTATTTT.

This clonotype was recorded a few times. This chain joins TRBV20-1 and TRBJ2-4, with D possibly matching TRBD1 (6 bases). CDR1 is DFQATT, CDR2 SNEGSKA, per germline (reference sequence). The length of the CDR3 is 13 residues. Trimming pared 5 bases from V and 1 base from J, leaving 9 bases between. CDR3 region: CSAYRVAKNIQYF. CDR3 sequence (DNA): TGCAGTGCTTACAGGGTGGCCAAAAACATTCAGTACTTC.

V is TRBV29-1 and J is TRBJ1-2; D is perhaps TRBD1 (5 bases). The V end lost 4 bases, the J end lost 4 bases, and 13 bases lay between the germline ends. CDR3 length: 13 amino acids. CDR1 is SQVTM, CDR2 ANQGSEA, per germline. CDR3 sequence (DNA): TGCAGCGTTGGAGGTGGGGGTTTCTATGGCTACACCTTC. Translating it yields CSVGGGGFYGYTF.